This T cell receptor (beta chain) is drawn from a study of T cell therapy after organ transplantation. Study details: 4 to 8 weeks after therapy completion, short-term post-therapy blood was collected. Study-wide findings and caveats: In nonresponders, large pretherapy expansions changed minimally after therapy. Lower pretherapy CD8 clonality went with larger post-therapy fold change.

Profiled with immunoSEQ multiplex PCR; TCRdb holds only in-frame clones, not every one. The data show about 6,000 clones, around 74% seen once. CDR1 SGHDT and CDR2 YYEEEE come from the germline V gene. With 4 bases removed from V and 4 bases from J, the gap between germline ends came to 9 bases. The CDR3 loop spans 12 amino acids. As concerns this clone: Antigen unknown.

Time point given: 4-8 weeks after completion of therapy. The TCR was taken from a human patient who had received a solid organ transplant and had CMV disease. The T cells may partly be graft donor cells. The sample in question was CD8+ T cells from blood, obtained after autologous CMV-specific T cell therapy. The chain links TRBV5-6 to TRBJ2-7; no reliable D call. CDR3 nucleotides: TGTGCCAGCAGCCAGGACGAATACGAGCAGTACTTC. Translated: CASSQDEYEQYF.